A selection of T cell receptor beta chains follows, all from one sample in a study of T cell responses to AZD1222 COVID-19 vaccine. Sequencing used immunoSEQ multiplex PCR; TCRdb keeps in-frame clones, though not all of them. This table has around 120,000 clones, over 75% appearing once. The input for sequencing was peripheral blood, taken on day 0 of AZD1222 vaccination. Receptor source: an adult in good health. Each CDR3 is given with its conserved first and last residue. A D gene is named only where the DNA matches it firmly. Some rows mark clone size as missing; the rest say once, few, many or name a class of expanded clone.

clone size | J gene | D gene | V gene | CDR3 protein | CDR3 DNA
- | TRBJ1-1 | - | TRBV5-8 | CASSLYGAGWEAFF | TGTGCCAGCAGCTTGTATGGGGCCGGGTGGGAAGCTTTCTTT
once | TRBJ2-7 | TRBD1 | TRBV28 | CASSSRDRVPEQYF | TGTGCCAGCAGTTCTAGGGACAGGGTTCCAGAGCAGTACTTC
- | TRBJ1-3 | - | TRBV28 | CASSFVNTIYF | TGTGCCAGCAGTTTCGTAAACACCATATATTTT
- | TRBJ1-5 | - | TRBV27 | CASSPMDRGAHQPQHF | TGTGCCAGCAGTCCCATGGATCGGGGGGCTCATCAGCCCCAGCATTTT
once | TRBJ2-1 | - | TRBV27 | CASSSLRGRHNEQFF | TGTGCCAGCAGTTCGCTACGGGGGCGCCACAATGAGCAGTTCTTC
- | TRBJ2-5 | - | TRBV6-5 | CASRSGVETQYF | TGTGCCAGCAGGTCTGGGGTGGAGACCCAGTACTTC
- | TRBJ1-6 | TRBD1 | TRBV5-4 | CASSLVGSRGPNSPLHF | TGTGCCAGCAGCTTGGTCGGTAGCAGGGGGCCAAATTCACCCCTCCACTTT
- | TRBJ2-5 | TRBD2 | TRBV6-2/TRBV6-3 | CASSYGGGAQYF | TGTGCCAGCAGTTATGGCGGGGGGGCCCAGTACTTC
- | TRBJ2-7 | TRBD1 | TRBV7-2 | CASSLRDRGYEQYF | TGTGCCAGCAGCCTCCGGGACAGGGGCTACGAGCAGTACTTC
- | TRBJ2-3 | - | TRBV5-5 | CASSLSPKDTQYF | TGTGCCAGCAGCTTGAGCCCCAAGGATACGCAGTATTTT
once | TRBJ2-4 | TRBD2 | TRBV7-9 | CASSGGIQNIQYF | TGTGCCAGCTCGGGGGGGATACAAAACATTCAGTACTTC
- | TRBJ1-5 | - | TRBV6-2/TRBV6-3 | CASSSTGIQPQHF | TGTGCCAGCAGTTCCACAGGGATTCAGCCCCAGCATTTT
few | TRBJ2-7 | TRBD2 | TRBV29-1 | CSVGPTSGDEQYF | TGCAGCGTTGGGCCAACCAGCGGGGACGAGCAGTACTTC
- | TRBJ1-5 | TRBD1 | TRBV30 | CAWSANRGYSNQPQHF | TGTGCCTGGAGTGCCAACAGGGGTTATAGCAATCAGCCCCAGCATTTT
- | TRBJ1-2 | - | TRBV11-2 | CASSLGARTYGYTF | TGTGCCAGCAGCTTAGGGGCCAGGACCTATGGCTACACCTTC
once | TRBJ2-7 | - | TRBV16 | CASSQFESFYEQYF | TGTGCCAGCAGCCAATTTGAGTCCTTCTACGAGCAGTACTTC
- | TRBJ1-3 | TRBD1 | TRBV4-1 | CASSQETGGLLYSGNTIYF | TGCGCCAGCAGCCAAGAGACAGGGGGGTTGTTATACTCTGGAAACACCATATATTTT
- | TRBJ1-6 | - | TRBV19 | CATRPGARTSTNSPLHF | TGTGCCACTAGGCCTGGGGCGCGAACTTCCACCAATTCACCCCTCCACTTT
- | TRBJ1-1 | TRBD1 | TRBV18 | CASSRGQGNTEAFF | TGTGCCAGCTCACGGGGACAGGGGAACACTGAAGCTTTCTTT
few | TRBJ1-1 | TRBD1 | TRBV10-1 | CASRDRNGGGQEDSNTEAFF | TGCGCCAGCAGGGACAGAAATGGTGGGGGACAGGAGGATTCAAACACTGAAGCTTTCTTT
- | TRBJ1-1 | - | TRBV28 | CASSSALNTEAFF | TGTGCCAGCAGTTCCGCCCTAAACACTGAAGCTTTCTTT
- | TRBJ2-2 | - | TRBV18 | CASSPTGELFF | TGTGCCAGCTCACCTACCGGGGAGCTGTTTTTT
- | TRBJ1-2 | - | TRBV4-3 | CASSQANYGYTF | TGCGCCAGCAGCCAAGCTAACTATGGCTACACCTTC
- | TRBJ2-1 | TRBD2 | TRBV5-5 | CASSVVAGGPGRVNEQFF | TGTGCCAGCAGCGTCGTAGCGGGGGGCCCCGGGCGTGTAAATGAGCAGTTCTTC
- | TRBJ2-1 | - | TRBV4-2 | CASSQDSSNSYNEQFF | TGTGCCAGCAGCCAAGATAGCAGCAACTCCTACAATGAGCAGTTCTTC
- | TRBJ2-5 | - | TRBV12-3/TRBV12-4 | CASSSQEGTQYF | TGTGCCAGCAGTTCCCAAGAGGGGACCCAGTACTTC
- | TRBJ1-2 | - | TRBV5-6 | CASSLRAVYGYTF | TGTGCCAGCAGCTTGAGGGCAGTCTATGGCTACACCTTC
- | TRBJ2-7 | TRBD1 | TRBV27 | CASSIAGTGAYEQYF | TGTGCCAGCAGTATAGCCGGGACAGGGGCCTACGAGCAGTACTTC
- | TRBJ2-5 | - | TRBV19 | CASRGRAEETQYF | TGTGCCAGTAGGGGACGGGCAGAAGAGACCCAGTACTTC
few | TRBJ1-2 | - | TRBV4-3 | CASSLDRSNGYTF | TGCGCCAGCAGCCTGGACCGTTCGAATGGCTACACCTTC
- | TRBJ2-1 | - | TRBV2 | CASSDGRGWNEQFF | TGTGCCAGCAGTGATGGCCGGGGGTGGAATGAGCAGTTCTTC
- | TRBJ2-1 | TRBD1 | TRBV6-1 | CASSAGLDRAAYNEQFF | TGTGCCAGCAGTGCCGGTTTGGACAGGGCGGCCTACAATGAGCAGTTCTTC
- | TRBJ1-2 | - | TRBV14 | CASSQYPQNYGYTF | TGTGCCAGCAGCCAATATCCGCAGAACTATGGCTACACCTTC
- | TRBJ1-6 | - | TRBV4-1 | CASSQDPSSAYNSPLHF | TGCGCCAGCAGCCAAGACCCGTCCAGCGCCTATAATTCACCCCTCCACTTT
- | TRBJ2-7 | - | TRBV2 | CASRTDRYEQYF | TGTGCCAGCAGGACCGACAGATACGAGCAGTACTTC
- | TRBJ2-7 | - | TRBV19 | CASSRRDSYEQYF | TGTGCCAGTAGTCGGCGGGACTCCTACGAGCAGTACTTC
once | TRBJ2-2 | - | TRBV7-7 | CASSAGGHLSNGELFF | TGTGCCAGCAGCGCAGGGGGGCACTTATCAAACGGGGAGCTGTTTTTT
- | TRBJ2-5 | TRBD2 | TRBV7-2 | CASSSEREYQETQYF | TGTGCCAGCAGCTCAGAGCGGGAGTACCAAGAGACCCAGTACTTC
- | TRBJ1-4 | - | TRBV27 | CASSPSVRNEKLFF | TGTGCCAGCAGTCCCAGCGTCAGGAATGAAAAACTGTTTTTT
- | TRBJ1-6 | - | TRBV7-2 | CASSSYSPGPTYSPLHF | TGTGCCAGCAGCTCTTACTCGCCGGGTCCTACGTATTCACCCCTCCACTTT
- | TRBJ2-1 | - | TRBV28 | CASSPAYNEQFF | TGTGCCAGCAGCCCTGCCTACAATGAGCAGTTCTTC
few | TRBJ2-7 | - | TRBV19 | CARSRSGSSYEQYF | TGTGCCAGGAGTCGGTCGGGCAGCTCCTACGAGCAGTACTTC
- | TRBJ1-1 | - | TRBV24-1 | CATSSRMGGTEAFF | TGTGCCACCAGTAGTCGGATGGGGGGCACTGAAGCTTTCTTT
- | TRBJ2-3 | - | TRBV7-9 | CASSQDTQYF | TGTGCCAGCAGCCAAGATACGCAGTATTTT
- | TRBJ1-4 | - | TRBV5-6 | CASSHRATRNEKLFF | TGTGCCAGCAGCCACCGGGCCACGAGGAATGAAAAACTGTTTTTT
- | TRBJ1-1 | TRBD1 | TRBV29-1 | CSADRGLNTEAFF | TGCAGCGCTGACAGGGGACTGAACACTGAAGCTTTCTTT
- | TRBJ1-2 | TRBD1 | TRBV4-1 | CASSQAEWGGQRNYGYTF | TGCGCCAGCAGCCAAGCGGAGTGGGGGGGACAGAGAAACTATGGCTACACCTTC
few | TRBJ2-5 | - | TRBV7-7 | CASSLAAAAQETQYF | TGTGCTAGCAGCTTGGCGGCCGCAGCACAAGAGACCCAGTACTTC
- | TRBJ2-2 | TRBD1 | TRBV5-8 | CASSRGQGGISITGELFF | TGTGCCAGCAGCCGTGGACAGGGTGGTATATCGATCACCGGGGAGCTGTTTTTT
- | TRBJ2-7 | TRBD1 | TRBV6-2/TRBV6-3 | CASSPDWDRHYEQYF | TGTGCCAGCAGCCCTGACTGGGACAGACACTACGAGCAGTACTTC